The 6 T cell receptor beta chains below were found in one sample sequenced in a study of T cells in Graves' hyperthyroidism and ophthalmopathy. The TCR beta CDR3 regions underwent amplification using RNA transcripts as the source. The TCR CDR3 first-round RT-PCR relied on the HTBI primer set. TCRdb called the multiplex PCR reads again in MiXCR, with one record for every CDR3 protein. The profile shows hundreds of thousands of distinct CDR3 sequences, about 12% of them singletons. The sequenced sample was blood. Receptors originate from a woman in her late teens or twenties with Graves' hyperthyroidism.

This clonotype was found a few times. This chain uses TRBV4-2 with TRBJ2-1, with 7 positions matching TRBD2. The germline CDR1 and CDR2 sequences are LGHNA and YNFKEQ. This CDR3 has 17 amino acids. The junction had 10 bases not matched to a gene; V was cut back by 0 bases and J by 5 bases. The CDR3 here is CASSQERGAGVHNEQFF. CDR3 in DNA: TGTGCCAGCAGCCAAGAAAGGGGTGCGGGGGTTCACAATGAGCAGTTCTTC.

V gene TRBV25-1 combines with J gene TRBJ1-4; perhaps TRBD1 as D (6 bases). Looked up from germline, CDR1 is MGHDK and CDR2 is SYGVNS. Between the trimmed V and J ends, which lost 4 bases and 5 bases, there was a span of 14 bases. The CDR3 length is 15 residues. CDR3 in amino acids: CASSAPQGPNEKLFF. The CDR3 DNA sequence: TGTGCCAGCAGTGCTCCACAGGGACCAAATGAAAAACTGTTTTTT. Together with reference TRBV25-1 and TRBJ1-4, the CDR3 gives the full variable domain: EADIYQTPRYLVIGTGKKITLECSQTMGHDKMYWYQQDPGMELHLIHYSYGVNSTEKGDLSSESTVSRIRTEHFPLTLESARPSHTSQYLCASSAPQGPNEKLFFGSGTQLSVL.

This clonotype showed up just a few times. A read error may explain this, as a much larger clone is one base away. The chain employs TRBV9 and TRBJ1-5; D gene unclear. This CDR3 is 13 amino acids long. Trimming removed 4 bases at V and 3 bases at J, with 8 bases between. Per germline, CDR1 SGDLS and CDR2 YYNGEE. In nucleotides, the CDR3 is TGTGCCAGCAGCCGGGCCCTCAATCAGCCCCAGCATTTT. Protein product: CASSRALNQPQHF.

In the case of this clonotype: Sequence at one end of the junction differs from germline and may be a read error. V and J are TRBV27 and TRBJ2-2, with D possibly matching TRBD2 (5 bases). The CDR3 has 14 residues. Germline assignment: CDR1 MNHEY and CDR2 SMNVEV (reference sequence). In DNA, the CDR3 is TGTGCCAGCACCTCAGGCAGGAAGGCCGGGAAGCTGTTTTTT. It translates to CASTSGRKAGKLFF.

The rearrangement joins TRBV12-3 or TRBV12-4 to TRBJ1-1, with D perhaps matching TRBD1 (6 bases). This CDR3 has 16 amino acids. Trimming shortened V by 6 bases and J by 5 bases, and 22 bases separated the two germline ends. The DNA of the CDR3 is TGTGCCAGCAGCGATTACAGGGATCTCGAAATTACTGAAGCTTTCTTT. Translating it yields CASSDYRDLEITEAFF.

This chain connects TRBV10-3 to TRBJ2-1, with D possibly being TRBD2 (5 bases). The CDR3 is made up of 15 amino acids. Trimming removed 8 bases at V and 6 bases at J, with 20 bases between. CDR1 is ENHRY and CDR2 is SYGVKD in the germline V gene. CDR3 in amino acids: CAIQANSVGSNEQFF. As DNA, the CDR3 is TGTGCCATCCAGGCCAATAGCGTGGGCTCCAATGAGCAGTTCTTC.